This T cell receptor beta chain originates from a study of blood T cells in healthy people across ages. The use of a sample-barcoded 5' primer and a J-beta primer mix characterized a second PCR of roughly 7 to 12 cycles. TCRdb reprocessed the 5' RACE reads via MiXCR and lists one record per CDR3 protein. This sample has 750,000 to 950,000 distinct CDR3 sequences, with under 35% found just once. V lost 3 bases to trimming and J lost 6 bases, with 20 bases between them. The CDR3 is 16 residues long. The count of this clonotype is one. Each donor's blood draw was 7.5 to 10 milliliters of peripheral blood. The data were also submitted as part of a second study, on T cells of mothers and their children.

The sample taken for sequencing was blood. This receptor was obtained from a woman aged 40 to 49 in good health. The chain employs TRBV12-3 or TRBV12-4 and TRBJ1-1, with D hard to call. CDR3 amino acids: CASSLRGSVRSSEAFF. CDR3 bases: TGTGCCAGCAGTTTGAGAGGGTCCGTGAGGTCCTCTGAAGCTTTCTTT.